The clone carrying this T cell receptor beta chain has at least ten counts. Its antigen is undetermined. A read error may account for a junction end that differs from germline. These data are taken from a study of T cells in Graves' hyperthyroidism and ophthalmopathy. The study's findings and limits: Most thyroid clonotypes expanded above 0.001 were also detected in blood.

This CDR3 has 14 residues. TCR beta CDR3 sequences were amplified from RNA transcripts. An initial round of RT-PCR targeting the TCR CDR3 relied on the HTBI primer set. MiXCR, applied by TCRdb to the multiplex PCR reads, yields one record per CDR3 protein. This sample has more than 500,000 distinct CDR3 sequences; approximately 15% occur once, and the top ten carry approximately 4.3%. Sequencing was done on a sample of blood. The V gene is TRBV12-3 or TRBV12-4, the J gene TRBJ2-4, with a tentative D call TRBD1 (6 bases). The source is a woman aged 40 to 49 with Graves' ophthalmopathy. CDR3: CASTLSDRKTIQYF. The DNA of the CDR3 is TGTGCCAGCACCTTGTCGGACAGAAAAACCATTCAGTACTTC.